One TCR beta chain is described in this entry. Its matching antigen is unknown. Clones were read by immunoSEQ multiplex PCR, and TCRdb kept only the in-frame ones, dropping some. The table has about 93,000 clones, about nine tenths seen once; the top ten hold approximately 2.6%. The germline V gene has CDR1 MGHDK and CDR2 SYGVNS. V was clipped by 7 bases and J by 5 bases, with 14 bases between them. This CDR3 has 13 amino acids. This sample was taken from a study of T cell responses to AZD1222 COVID-19 vaccine. Findings and limits, study-wide: Repertoire samples came only from after the peak T cell response. Regions 160-218 and 743-854 held dominance among vaccine-associated CD4 TCRs, which spanned spike. The sample set comprised mostly white British donors with more females, and clonal diversity was possibly underestimated. Baseline seropositivity characterized only a handful of AZD1222 recipients.

The specimen was peripheral blood, collected on day 0 of MenACWY control vaccination. This sequence originates from an adult in good health. This chain connects TRBV25-1 to TRBJ1-2; tentative D call: TRBD1 (6 bases). Here the CDR3 reads CASKGGRGYGYTF. CDR3 nucleotides: TGTGCCAGCAAAGGTGGCAGGGGATATGGCTACACCTTC.